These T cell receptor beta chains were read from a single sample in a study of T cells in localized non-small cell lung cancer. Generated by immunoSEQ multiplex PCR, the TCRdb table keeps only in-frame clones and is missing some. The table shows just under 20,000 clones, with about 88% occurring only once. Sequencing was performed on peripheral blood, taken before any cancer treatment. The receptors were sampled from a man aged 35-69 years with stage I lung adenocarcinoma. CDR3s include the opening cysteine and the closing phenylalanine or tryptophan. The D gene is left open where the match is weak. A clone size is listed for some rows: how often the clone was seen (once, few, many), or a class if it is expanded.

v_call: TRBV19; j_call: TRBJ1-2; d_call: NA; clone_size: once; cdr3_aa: CASSIWAVYGYTF; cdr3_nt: TGTGCCAGTAGTATATGGGCAGTCTATGGCTACACCTTC
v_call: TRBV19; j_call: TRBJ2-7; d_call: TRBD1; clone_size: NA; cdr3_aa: CASSPGTGPSYEQYF; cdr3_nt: TGTGCCAGTAGTCCTGGGACAGGGCCGTCCTACGAGCAGTACTTC
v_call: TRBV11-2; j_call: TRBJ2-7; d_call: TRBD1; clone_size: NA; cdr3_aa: CASSLAGTGSYEQYF; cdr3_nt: TGTGCCAGCAGCTTAGCTGGGACAGGATCCTACGAGCAGTACTTC
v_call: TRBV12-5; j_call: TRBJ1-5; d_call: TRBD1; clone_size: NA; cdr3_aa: CASGLLGTGGYSNQPQHF; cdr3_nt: TGTGCTAGTGGTTTGTTAGGGACAGGGGGGTATAGCAATCAGCCCCAGCATTTT
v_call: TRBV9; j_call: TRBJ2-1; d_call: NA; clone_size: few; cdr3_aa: CASSELDVYNEQFF; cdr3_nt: TGTGCCAGCAGCGAGCTGGACGTCTACAATGAGCAGTTCTTC
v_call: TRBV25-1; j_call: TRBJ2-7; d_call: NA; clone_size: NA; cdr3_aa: CASSRQYGEQYF; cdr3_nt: TGTGCCAGCAGCCGACAGTATGGGGAGCAGTACTTC
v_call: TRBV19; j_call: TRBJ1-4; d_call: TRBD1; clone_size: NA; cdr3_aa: CASRDRGALNEKLFF; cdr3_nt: TGTGCCAGTAGGGACAGGGGAGCCCTTAATGAAAAACTGTTTTTT
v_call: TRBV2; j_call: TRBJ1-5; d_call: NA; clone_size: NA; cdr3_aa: CASSRPSGGNQPQHF; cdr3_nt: TGTGCCAGCAGTCGCCCATCAGGGGGCAATCAGCCCCAGCATTTT
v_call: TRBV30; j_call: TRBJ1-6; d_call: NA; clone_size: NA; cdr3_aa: CAWSAGGIGPLHF; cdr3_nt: TGTGCCTGGAGTGCTGGGGGAATAGGACCCCTCCACTTT
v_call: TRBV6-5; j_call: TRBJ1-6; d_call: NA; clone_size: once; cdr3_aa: CASRLGLSYNSPLHF; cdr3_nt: TGTGCCAGCAGGCTCGGCCTCTCCTATAATTCACCCCTCCACTTT
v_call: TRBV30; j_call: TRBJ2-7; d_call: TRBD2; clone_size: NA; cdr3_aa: CAWSPVSGGAGYEQYF; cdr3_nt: TGTGCCTGGAGTCCCGTTAGCGGGGGGGCCGGGTACGAGCAGTACTTC
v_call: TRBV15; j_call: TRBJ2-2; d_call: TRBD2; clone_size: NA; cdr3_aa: CATSRGGLADPRGELFF; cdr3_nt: TGTGCCACCAGCAGGGGGGGACTAGCGGATCCCCGGGGGGAGCTGTTTTTT
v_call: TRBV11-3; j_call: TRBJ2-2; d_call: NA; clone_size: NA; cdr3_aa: CASSSYLGELFF; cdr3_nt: TGTGCCAGCAGCTCGTACCTCGGGGAGCTGTTTTTT
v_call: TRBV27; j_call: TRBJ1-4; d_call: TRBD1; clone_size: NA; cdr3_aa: CASSSNRGSEKLFF; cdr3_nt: TGTGCCAGCAGTTCGAACAGGGGCTCTGAAAAACTGTTTTTT
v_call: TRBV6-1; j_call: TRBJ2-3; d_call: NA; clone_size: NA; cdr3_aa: CASSEVLTGLATDTQYF; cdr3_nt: TGTGCCAGCAGTGAAGTCCTTACGGGACTCGCCACAGATACGCAGTATTTT
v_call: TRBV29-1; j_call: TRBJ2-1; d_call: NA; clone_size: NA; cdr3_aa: CSVDRGRAASYNEQFF; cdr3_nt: TGCAGCGTTGATAGGGGGAGGGCGGCCTCCTACAATGAGCAGTTCTTC
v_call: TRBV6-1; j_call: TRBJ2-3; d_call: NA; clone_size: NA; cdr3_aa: CASSESGDTQYF; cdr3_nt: TGTGCCAGCAGTGAAAGCGGCGATACGCAGTATTTT
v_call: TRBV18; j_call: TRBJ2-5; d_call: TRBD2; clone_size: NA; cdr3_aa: CASSPDLAVQETQYF; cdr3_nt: TGTGCCAGCTCACCCGATCTAGCGGTCCAAGAGACCCAGTACTTC
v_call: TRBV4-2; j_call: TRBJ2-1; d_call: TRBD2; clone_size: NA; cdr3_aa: CASSQGERGGLVEQFF; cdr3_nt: TGTGCCAGCAGCCAGGGGGAGCGGGGGGGCCTTGTTGAGCAGTTCTTC
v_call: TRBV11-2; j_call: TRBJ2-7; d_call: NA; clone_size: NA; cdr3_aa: CASSLVPIYEQYF; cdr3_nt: TGTGCCAGCAGCTTAGTCCCCATCTACGAGCAGTACTTC
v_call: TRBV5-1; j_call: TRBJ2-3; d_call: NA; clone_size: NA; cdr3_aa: CASRPRTDYTDTQYF; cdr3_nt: TGCGCCAGCAGGCCTAGGACAGACTACACAGATACGCAGTATTTT
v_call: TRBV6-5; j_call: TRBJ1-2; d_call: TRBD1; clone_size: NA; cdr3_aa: CASSPGDRDVYGYTF; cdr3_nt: TGTGCCAGCAGTCCCGGCGACAGGGACGTCTATGGCTACACCTTC
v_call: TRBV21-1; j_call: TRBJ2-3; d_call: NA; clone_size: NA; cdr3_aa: CASSSRTGPNTDTQYF; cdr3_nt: TGTGCCAGCAGCAGTCGTACGGGACCCAACACAGATACGCAGTATTTT
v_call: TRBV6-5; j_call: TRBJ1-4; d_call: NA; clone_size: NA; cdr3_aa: CASSYRGGNEKLFF; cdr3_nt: TGTGCCAGCAGTTACAGGGGGGGAAATGAAAAACTGTTTTTT
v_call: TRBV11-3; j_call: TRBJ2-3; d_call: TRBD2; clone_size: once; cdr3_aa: CASSLSGSGPQYF; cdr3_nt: TGTGCCAGCAGCCTTAGCGGGAGCGGGCCGCAGTATTTT
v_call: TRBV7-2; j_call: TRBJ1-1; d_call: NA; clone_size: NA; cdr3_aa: CASSPKGGGNTEAFF; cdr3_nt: TGTGCCAGCAGCCCAAAAGGTGGGGGGAACACTGAAGCTTTCTTT
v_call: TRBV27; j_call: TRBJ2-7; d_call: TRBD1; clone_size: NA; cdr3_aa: CASSFPGQGLYEQYF; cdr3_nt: TGTGCCAGCAGTTTCCCGGGACAGGGTTTGTACGAGCAGTACTTC
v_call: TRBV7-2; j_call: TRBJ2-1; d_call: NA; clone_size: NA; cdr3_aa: CASSPSEGRYNEQFF; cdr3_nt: TGTGCCAGCAGCCCCTCGGAAGGGAGGTACAATGAGCAGTTCTTC
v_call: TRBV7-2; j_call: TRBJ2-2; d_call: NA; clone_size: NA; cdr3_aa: CASSPRLSTGELFF; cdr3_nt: TGTGCCAGCAGCCCCCGACTTTCTACCGGGGAGCTGTTTTTT
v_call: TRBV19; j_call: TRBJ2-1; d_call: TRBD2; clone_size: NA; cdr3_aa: CASSIVSGGRYNEQFF; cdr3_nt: TGTGCCAGTAGTATAGTTAGCGGGGGGAGATACAATGAGCAGTTCTTC
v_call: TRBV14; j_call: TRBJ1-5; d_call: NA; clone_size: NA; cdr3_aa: CASTFYHSSNQPQHF; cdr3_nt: TGTGCCAGCACTTTTTATCACAGTAGCAATCAGCCCCAGCATTTT
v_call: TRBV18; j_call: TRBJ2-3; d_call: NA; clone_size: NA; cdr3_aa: CASSQGVTDTQYF; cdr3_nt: TGTGCCAGCTCACAGGGGGTTACAGATACGCAGTATTTT
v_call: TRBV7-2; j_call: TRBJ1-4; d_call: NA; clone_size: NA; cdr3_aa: CASSLSGLRNEKLFF; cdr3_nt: TGTGCCAGCAGCCTTTCCGGACTGCGGAATGAAAAACTGTTTTTT
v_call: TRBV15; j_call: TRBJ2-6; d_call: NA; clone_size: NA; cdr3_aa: CATSRAEFSGANVLTF; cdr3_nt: TGTGCCACCAGCAGAGCCGAATTCTCTGGGGCCAACGTCCTGACTTTC
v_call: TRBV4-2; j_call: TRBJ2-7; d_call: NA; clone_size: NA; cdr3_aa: CASSPSVQGGMTYEQYF; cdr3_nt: TGTGCCAGCAGTCCTTCCGTACAGGGAGGGATGACCTACGAGCAGTACTTC
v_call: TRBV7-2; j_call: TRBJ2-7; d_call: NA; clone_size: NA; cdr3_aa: CASSLTGYGQYF; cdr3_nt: TGTGCCAGCAGCTTAACAGGGTATGGGCAGTACTTC
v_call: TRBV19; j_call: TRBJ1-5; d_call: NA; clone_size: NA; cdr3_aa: CASKKNRDSNQPQHF; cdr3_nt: TGTGCCAGTAAAAAAAACAGGGACAGCAATCAGCCCCAGCATTTT
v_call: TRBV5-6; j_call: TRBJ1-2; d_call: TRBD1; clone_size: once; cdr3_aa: CASGPGQGIYGYTF; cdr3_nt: TGTGCCAGCGGCCCGGGACAGGGTATCTATGGCTACACCTTC
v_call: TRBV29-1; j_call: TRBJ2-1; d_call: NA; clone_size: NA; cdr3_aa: CSVEDPGVTYNEQFF; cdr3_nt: TGCAGCGTTGAAGACCCGGGAGTGACCTACAATGAGCAGTTCTTC
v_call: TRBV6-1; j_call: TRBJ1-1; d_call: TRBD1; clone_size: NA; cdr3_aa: CASSEGTGTKAFF; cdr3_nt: TGTGCCAGCAGTGAAGGGACAGGCACAAAAGCTTTCTTT
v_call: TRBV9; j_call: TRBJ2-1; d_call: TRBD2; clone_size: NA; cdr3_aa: CASSPPGLAGAPEQFF; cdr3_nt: TGTGCCAGCAGCCCACCGGGACTAGCGGGAGCTCCCGAGCAGTTCTTC
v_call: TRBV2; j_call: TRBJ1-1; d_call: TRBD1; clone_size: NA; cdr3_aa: CASSWDRGGRDTEAFF; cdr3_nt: TGTGCCAGCAGCTGGGACAGAGGGGGTAGGGACACTGAAGCTTTCTTT
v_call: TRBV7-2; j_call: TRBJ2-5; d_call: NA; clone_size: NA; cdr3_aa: CASSSVGGRRETQYF; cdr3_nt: TGTGCCAGCAGCTCTGTCGGGGGTAGGAGGGAGACCCAGTACTTC
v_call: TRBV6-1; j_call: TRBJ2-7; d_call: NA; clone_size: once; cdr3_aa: CASSEGPIGYEQYF; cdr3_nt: TGTGCCAGCAGTGAGGGGCCGATAGGCTACGAGCAGTACTTC
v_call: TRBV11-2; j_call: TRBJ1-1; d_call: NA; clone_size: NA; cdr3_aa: CASSFGYGRLNSNTEAFF; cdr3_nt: TGTGCCAGCAGCTTTGGGTATGGGAGGCTGAACTCGAACACTGAAGCTTTCTTT
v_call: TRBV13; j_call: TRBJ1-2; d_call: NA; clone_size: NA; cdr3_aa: CASSQGTSNYGYTF; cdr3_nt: TGTGCCAGCAGTCAGGGTACCTCTAACTATGGCTACACCTTC
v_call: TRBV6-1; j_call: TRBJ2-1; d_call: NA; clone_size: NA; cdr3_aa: CASSEWVGPENEQFF; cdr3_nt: TGTGCCAGCAGTGAGTGGGTGGGACCGGAAAATGAGCAGTTCTTC
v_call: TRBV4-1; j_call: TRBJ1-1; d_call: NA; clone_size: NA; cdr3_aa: CASSQDLAGMNTEAFF; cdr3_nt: TGCGCCAGCAGCCAAGATTTGGCGGGTATGAACACTGAAGCTTTCTTT
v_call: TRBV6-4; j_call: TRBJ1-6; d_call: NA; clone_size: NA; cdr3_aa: CASSDSDKRGDSPLHF; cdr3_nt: TGTGCCAGCAGTGACTCGGACAAGAGGGGTGATTCACCCCTCCACTTT
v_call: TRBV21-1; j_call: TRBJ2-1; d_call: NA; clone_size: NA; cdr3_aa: CASSKGMVAEPYNEQFF; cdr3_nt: TGTGCCAGCAGCAAAGGCATGGTAGCCGAACCCTACAATGAGCAGTTCTTC
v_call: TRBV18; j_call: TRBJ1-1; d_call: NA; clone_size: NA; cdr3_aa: CASSPAGHEAFF; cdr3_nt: TGTGCCAGCTCACCGGCAGGACATGAAGCTTTCTTT
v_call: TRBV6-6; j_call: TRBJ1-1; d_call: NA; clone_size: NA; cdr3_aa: CASSPGQHLEAFF; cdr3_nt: TGTGCCAGCAGTCCCGGACAGCACCTTGAAGCGTTCTTT
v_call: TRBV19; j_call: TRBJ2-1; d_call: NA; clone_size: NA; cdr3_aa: CASTDRPPGSYNEQFF; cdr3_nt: TGTGCCAGTACCGATCGCCCTCCAGGGTCCTACAATGAGCAGTTCTTC
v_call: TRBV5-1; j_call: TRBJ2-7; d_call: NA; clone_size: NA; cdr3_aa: CASSLDYSYEQYF; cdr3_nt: TGCGCCAGCAGCTTGGACTACTCCTACGAGCAGTACTTC
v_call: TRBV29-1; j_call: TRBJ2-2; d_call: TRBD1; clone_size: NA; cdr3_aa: CSASGQGVTGELFF; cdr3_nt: TGCAGCGCCTCCGGACAGGGTGTCACCGGGGAGCTGTTTTTT